These T cell receptor beta chains were read from a single sample in a study of blood T cell repertoires in COVID-19. The assay was immunoSEQ multiplex PCR, and TCRdb's table has in-frame clones only and misses some. Of 140,000 to 150,000 clones detected, more than 75% appear once; the ten largest clones hold approximately 10%. Specimen: PBMCs or T cells enriched from blood (not recorded which). The origin of the receptors is a man in his sixties who had recovered from COVID-19. Both conserved end residues are part of each CDR3. The D gene is left open where the match is weak. Where a row states a size, it is once, few, many or the class of an expanded clone; other rows omit it.

d_call	clone_size	v_call	j_call	cdr3_aa	cdr3_nt
-	-	TRBV28	TRBJ2-7	CASSFFGGTYEQYF	TGTGCCAGCAGTTTCTTCGGGGGAACCTACGAGCAGTACTTC
TRBD2	-	TRBV5-4	TRBJ2-3	CASSPGTSGGTTPQYF	TGTGCCAGCAGCCCGGGGACTAGCGGGGGGACCACCCCGCAGTATTTT
TRBD1	-	TRBV2	TRBJ2-7	CASGAGTGDPKQYF	TGTGCCAGCGGGGCCGGGACAGGGGATCCTAAGCAGTACTTC
-	-	TRBV2	TRBJ2-7	CASRGLVQSKGEQYF	TGTGCCAGCAGGGGGCTGGTACAGTCCAAGGGAGAGCAGTACTTC
-	-	TRBV12-3/TRBV12-4	TRBJ2-1	CASSQQGTEQFF	TGTGCCAGCAGTCAACAGGGTACGGAGCAGTTCTTC
-	-	TRBV6-5	TRBJ2-5	CASKDGGEETQYF	TGTGCCAGCAAGGACGGGGGTGAAGAGACCCAGTACTTC
-	-	TRBV27	TRBJ2-2	CASSPGRRANTGELFF	TGTGCCAGCAGTCCGGGTCGGAGGGCGAACACCGGGGAGCTGTTTTTT
-	-	TRBV5-1	TRBJ2-3	CASAQGYTDTQYF	TGCGCCAGCGCCCAGGGGTACACAGATACGCAGTATTTT
TRBD2	-	TRBV10-2	TRBJ2-1	CASSVVGGNEQFF	TGCGCCAGCAGTGTAGTGGGGGGGAATGAGCAGTTCTTC
TRBD1	-	TRBV2	TRBJ1-2	CATYSRDRGGYGYTF	TGTGCCACGTATTCCCGGGACAGGGGAGGCTATGGCTACACCTTC
-	-	TRBV28	TRBJ1-2	CASSPPPRQSGYTF	TGTGCCAGCAGTCCGCCCCCTCGACAGAGTGGCTACACCTTC
-	-	TRBV27	TRBJ2-7	CASGRGTAYEQYF	TGTGCCAGCGGCCGGGGTACTGCCTACGAGCAGTACTTC
-	once	TRBV5-1	TRBJ2-3	CASSLGNGGHTDTQYF	TGCGCCAGCAGCTTGGGGAACGGGGGGCACACAGATACGCAGTATTTT
-	-	TRBV9	TRBJ1-1	CASSVVEQVNTEAFF	TGTGCCAGCAGCGTAGTCGAACAGGTGAACACTGAAGCTTTCTTT
TRBD1	-	TRBV7-9	TRBJ2-2	CASSHRQGVGELFF	TGTGCCAGCAGCCACCGACAGGGTGTCGGGGAGCTGTTTTTT
-	-	TRBV6-5	TRBJ1-1	CASSYSRQGGTEAFF	TGTGCCAGCAGTTACTCGAGACAAGGAGGCACTGAAGCTTTCTTT
-	-	TRBV12-3/TRBV12-4	TRBJ1-2	CASSLAGGNGYTF	TGTGCCAGCAGTTTAGCCGGGGGGAATGGCTACACCTTC
-	-	TRBV5-1	TRBJ2-5	CASSLGQQETQYF	TGCGCCAGCAGCTTGGGTCAGCAAGAGACCCAGTACTTC
-	-	TRBV5-1	TRBJ1-5	CASSSTGNQPQHF	TGCGCCAGCAGCAGCACGGGCAATCAGCCCCAGCATTTT
TRBD1	-	TRBV29-1	TRBJ2-3	CSVARGPRIPADTQYF	TGCAGCGTCGCGAGGGGGCCGAGAATCCCCGCCGATACGCAGTATTTT
TRBD1	-	TRBV29-1	TRBJ2-2	CSVPQGAGELFF	TGCAGCGTTCCTCAGGGGGCCGGGGAGCTGTTTTTT
-	-	TRBV6-5	TRBJ1-5	CASRAWTDSNQPQHF	TGTGCCAGCAGGGCCTGGACAGATAGCAATCAGCCCCAGCATTTT
-	-	TRBV25-1	TRBJ1-1	CASSATFEAFF	TGTGCCAGCAGTGCAACATTTGAAGCTTTCTTT
-	-	TRBV11-1	TRBJ2-1	CASSYRVLTLVNEQFF	TGTGCCAGCAGCTACAGGGTTCTGACTTTGGTCAATGAGCAGTTCTTC
TRBD2	-	TRBV29-1	TRBJ2-5	CSVRTSGRQGETQYF	TGCAGCGTTAGGACTAGCGGGAGGCAAGGAGAGACCCAGTACTTC
-	once	TRBV5-1	TRBJ2-5	CASSLNRGTFWTQYF	TGCGCCAGCAGCTTGAACCGGGGGACTTTCTGGACCCAGTACTTC
-	-	TRBV28	TRBJ2-7	CASSLYQEILAQYF	TGTGCCAGCAGTTTATACCAGGAGATCCTAGCGCAGTACTTC
TRBD1	once	TRBV9	TRBJ2-7	CASSVEWGQGHEQYF	TGTGCCAGCAGCGTAGAGTGGGGACAGGGGCACGAGCAGTACTTC
-	-	TRBV3-1/TRBV3-2	TRBJ1-5	CASSQGEGDQPQHF	TGTGCCAGCAGCCAAGGGGAGGGCGATCAGCCCCAGCATTTT